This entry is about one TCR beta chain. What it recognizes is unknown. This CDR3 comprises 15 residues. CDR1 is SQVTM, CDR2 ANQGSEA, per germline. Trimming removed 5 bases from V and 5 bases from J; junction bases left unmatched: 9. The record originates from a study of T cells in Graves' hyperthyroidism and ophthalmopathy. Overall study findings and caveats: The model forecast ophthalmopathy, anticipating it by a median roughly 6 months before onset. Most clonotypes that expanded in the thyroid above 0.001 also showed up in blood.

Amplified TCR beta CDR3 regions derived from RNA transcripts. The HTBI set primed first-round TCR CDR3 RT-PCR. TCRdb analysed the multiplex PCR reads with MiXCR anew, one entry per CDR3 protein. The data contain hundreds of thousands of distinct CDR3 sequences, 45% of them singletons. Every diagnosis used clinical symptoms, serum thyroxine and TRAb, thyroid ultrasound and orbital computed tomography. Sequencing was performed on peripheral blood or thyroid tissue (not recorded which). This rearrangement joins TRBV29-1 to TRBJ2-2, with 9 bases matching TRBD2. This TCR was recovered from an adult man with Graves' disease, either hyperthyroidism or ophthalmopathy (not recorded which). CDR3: CSVRWLAGSTGELFF. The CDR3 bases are TGCAGCGTTCGGTGGCTAGCGGGATCTACCGGGGAGCTGTTTTTT.